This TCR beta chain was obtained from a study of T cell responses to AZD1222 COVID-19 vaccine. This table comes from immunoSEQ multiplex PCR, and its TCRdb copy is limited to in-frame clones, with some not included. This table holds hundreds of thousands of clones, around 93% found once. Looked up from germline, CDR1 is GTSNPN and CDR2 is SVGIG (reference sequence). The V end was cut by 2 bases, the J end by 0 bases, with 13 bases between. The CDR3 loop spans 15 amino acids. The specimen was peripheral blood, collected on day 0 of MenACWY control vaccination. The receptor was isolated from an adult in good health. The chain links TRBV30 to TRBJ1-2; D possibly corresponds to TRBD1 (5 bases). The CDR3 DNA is TGTGCCTGGAGTACGTCAGGGAGGCCTAACTATGGCTACACCTTC. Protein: CAWSTSGRPNYGYTF.